Below are 3 T cell receptor beta chains sequenced from a single sample in a study of blood T cell repertoires in COVID-19. Method: immunoSEQ multiplex PCR; TCRdb's copy keeps in-frame clones and lacks some. The sample carries around 300,000 clones, around 83% recorded once. Material: peripheral blood. All receptors derive from a man under 40 with active or convalescent COVID-19.

The chain uses TRBV7-2 and TRBJ1-1; 11 nucleotides align to TRBD1. The germline gives CDR1 SGHTA, CDR2 FQGNSA. With V trimmed by 3 bases and J by 4 bases, 7 bases remained unmatched. The CDR3 length is 16 residues. CDR3 DNA sequence: TGTGCCAGCAGCTTGCCGTTCGGGACAGGGGGCACTGAAGCTTTCTTT. This encodes CASSLPFGTGGTEAFF.

The gene calls are TRBV30 and TRBJ2-3, with TRBD1 identical over 7 bases. V lost 1 base and J lost 11; bases outside the gene matches: 9. This CDR3 is built from 13 residues. Germline V gene lookup returns CDR1 GTSNPN and CDR2 SVGIG (reference sequence). CDR3 nucleotides: TGTGCCTGGAGTGAAGGACTGACAGGGCGGCAGTATTTT. This gives the protein CAWSEGLTGRQYF.

The chain couples TRBV25-1 to TRBJ1-6; 8 bases line up with TRBD1. CDR1 and CDR2 (germline): MGHDK, SYGVNS. Trimming took 2 bases from V and 7 from J; bases not matched to a gene: 4. This CDR3 region has 15 residues. In DNA, the CDR3 is TGTGCCAGCAGTGAAGCATGGACAGGGAATTCACCCCTCCACTTT. Amino acids: CASSEAWTGNSPLHF.